There are a few counts of the clone carrying this TCR beta chain. Its antigen is as yet unknown. The method was immunoSEQ multiplex PCR; TCRdb's version includes in-frame clones alone and lacks a portion of them. The sample contains 850,000 to 1,100,000 clones, approximately 80% of which appear only once. The sample comes from a study of shared clonotypes between healthy human individuals. Regarding the study as a whole: Clonotypes shared by all four donors outscored non-shared clonotypes in generation probability. The sharing of 5% to 5.5% of naive CD4 clonotypes was seen across several donors.

V lost 10 bases to trimming and J lost 1 base; unmatched junction nucleotides: 6. Germline V gene sequence: CDR1 MDHEN, CDR2 SYDVKM. This CDR3 region has 13 residues. The J gene is TRBJ1-2, the V gene TRBV28; 7 nucleotides agree with TRBD1. Input material: memory CD4+ T cells from PBMCs. Subset described: CD45RA-negative fraction. The TCR originated in a man younger than 35 in good health. Some clones in this sample may be carry-over from other donors' samples. The DNA for the CDR3 is TGTGCCACCGGGGGACAGCATAACTATGGCTACACCTTC. It yields the protein CATGGQHNYGYTF.